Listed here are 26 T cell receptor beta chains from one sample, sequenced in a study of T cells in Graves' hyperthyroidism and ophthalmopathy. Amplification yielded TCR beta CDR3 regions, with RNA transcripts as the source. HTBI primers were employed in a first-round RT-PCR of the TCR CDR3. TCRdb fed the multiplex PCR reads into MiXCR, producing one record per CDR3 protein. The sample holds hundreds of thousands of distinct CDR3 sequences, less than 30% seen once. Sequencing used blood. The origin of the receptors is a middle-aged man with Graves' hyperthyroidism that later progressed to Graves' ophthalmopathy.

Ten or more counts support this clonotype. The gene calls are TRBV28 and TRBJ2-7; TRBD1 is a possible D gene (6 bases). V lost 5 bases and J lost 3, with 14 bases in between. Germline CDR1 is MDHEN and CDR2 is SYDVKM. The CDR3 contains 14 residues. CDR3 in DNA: TGTGCCAGCAGTCTTCAGGGGCTCAACTACGAGCAGTACTTC. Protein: CASSLQGLNYEQYF.

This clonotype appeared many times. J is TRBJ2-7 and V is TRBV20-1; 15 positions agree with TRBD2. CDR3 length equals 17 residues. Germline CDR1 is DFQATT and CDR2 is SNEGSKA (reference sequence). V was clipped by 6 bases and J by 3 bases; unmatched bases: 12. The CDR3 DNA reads TGCAGTGCCACCGTCGGGACTAGCGGGAGGATCATCTACGAGCAGTACTTC. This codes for CSATVGTSGRIIYEQYF.

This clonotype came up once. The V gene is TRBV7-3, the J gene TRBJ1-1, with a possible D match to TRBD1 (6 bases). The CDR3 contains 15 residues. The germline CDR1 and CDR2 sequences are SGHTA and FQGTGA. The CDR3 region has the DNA TGTCCGCCATCACAGACAGGAGCCATGAACACTGAAGCTTTCTTT. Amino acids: CPPSQTGAMNTEAFF.

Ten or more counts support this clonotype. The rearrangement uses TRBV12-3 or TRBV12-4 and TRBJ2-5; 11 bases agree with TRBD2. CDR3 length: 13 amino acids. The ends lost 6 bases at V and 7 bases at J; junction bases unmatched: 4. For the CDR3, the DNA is TGTGCCAGCAGAACTAGCGGGAGTGGGACCCAGTACTTC. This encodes CASRTSGSGTQYF.

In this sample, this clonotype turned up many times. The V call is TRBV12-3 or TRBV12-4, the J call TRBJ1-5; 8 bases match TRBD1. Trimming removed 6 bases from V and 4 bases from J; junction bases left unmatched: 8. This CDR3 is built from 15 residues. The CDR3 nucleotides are TGTGCCAGCAGAACTTCCGGGACAGGTAATCAGCCCCAGCATTTT. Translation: CASRTSGTGNQPQHF.

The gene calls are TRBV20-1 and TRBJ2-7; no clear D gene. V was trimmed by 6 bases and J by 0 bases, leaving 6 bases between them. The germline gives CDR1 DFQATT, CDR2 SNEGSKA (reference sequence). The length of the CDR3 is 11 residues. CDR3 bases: TGCAGTGCCGGTCCCTCCTACGAGCAGTACTTC. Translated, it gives CSAGPSYEQYF.

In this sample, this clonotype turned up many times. Here the CDR3 reads CASKQWGQPQHF. The CDR3 DNA reads TGTGCCAGCAAACAATGGGGTCAGCCCCAGCATTTT. The rearrangement joins TRBV28 to TRBJ1-5, with D unresolved. The CDR3 has 12 residues. Germline loops: CDR1 MDHEN, CDR2 SYDVKM. V lost 7 bases and J 6 bases, leaving 10 bases between the germline ends.

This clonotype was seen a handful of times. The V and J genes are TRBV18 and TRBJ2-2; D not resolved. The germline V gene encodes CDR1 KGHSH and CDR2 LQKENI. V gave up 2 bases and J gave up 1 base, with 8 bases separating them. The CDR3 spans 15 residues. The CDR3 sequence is CASSPMRGNTGELFF. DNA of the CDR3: TGTGCCAGCTCACCAATGAGAGGGAACACCGGGGAGCTGTTTTTT.

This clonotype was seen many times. The CDR3 sequence: CASSSPHREILTF. CDR3 nucleotide sequence: TGTGCCAGCAGTTCCCCTCACAGGGAAATTCTGACTTTC. This chain links TRBV28 with TRBJ2-6; tentatively, D is TRBD1 (6 bases). CDR1 and CDR2 (germline): MDHEN, SYDVKM. The CDR3 totals 13 residues. Trimming took 4 bases from V and 16 from J, leaving 17 bases between them.

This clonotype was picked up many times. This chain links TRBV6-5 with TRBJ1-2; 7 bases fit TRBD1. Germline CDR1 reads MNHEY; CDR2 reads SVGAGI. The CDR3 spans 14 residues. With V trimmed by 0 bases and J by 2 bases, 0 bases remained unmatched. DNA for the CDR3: TGTGCCAGCAGTTACTCGGGACAGAACTATGGCTACACCTTC. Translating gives CASSYSGQNYGYTF.

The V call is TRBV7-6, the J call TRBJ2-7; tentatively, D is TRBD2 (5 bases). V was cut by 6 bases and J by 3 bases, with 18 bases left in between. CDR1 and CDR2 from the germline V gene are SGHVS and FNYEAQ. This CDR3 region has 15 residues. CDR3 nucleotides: TGTGCCAGCAGTTATTCAGGACTGGCTATCTACGAGCAGTACTTC. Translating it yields CASSYSGLAIYEQYF. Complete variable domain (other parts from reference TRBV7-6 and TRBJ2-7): GAGVSQSPRYKVTKRGQDVALRCDPISGHVSLYWYRQALGQGPEFLTYFNYEAQQDKSGLPNDRFSAERPEGSISTLTIQRTEQRDSAMYRCASSYSGLAIYEQYFGPGTRLTVT.

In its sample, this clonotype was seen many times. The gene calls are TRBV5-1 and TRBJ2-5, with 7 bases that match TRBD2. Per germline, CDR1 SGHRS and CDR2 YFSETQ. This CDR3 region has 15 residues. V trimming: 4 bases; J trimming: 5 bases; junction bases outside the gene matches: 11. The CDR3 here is CASSAGSGWRETQYF. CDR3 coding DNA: TGCGCCAGCAGCGCGGGTAGCGGGTGGAGGGAGACCCAGTACTTC.

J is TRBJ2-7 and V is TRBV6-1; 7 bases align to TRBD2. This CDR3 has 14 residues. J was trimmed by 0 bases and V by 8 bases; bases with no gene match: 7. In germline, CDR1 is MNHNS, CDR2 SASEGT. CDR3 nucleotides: TGTGCCAGCGGCGCACCGGGGGGCTCCTACGAGCAGTACTTC. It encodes CASGAPGGSYEQYF.

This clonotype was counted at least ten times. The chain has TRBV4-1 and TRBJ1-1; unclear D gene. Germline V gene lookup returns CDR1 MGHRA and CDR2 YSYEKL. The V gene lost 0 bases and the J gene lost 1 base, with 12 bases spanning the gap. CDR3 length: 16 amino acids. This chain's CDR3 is CASSQDRAGANTEAFF. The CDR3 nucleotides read TGCGCCAGCAGCCAAGATCGTGCTGGAGCGAACACTGAAGCTTTCTTT.

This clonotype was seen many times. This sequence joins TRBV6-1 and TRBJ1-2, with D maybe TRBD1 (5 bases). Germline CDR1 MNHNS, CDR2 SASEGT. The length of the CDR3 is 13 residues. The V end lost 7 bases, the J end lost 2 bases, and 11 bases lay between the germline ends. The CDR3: CASTPGQNYGYTF. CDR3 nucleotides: TGTGCCAGCACACCCGGACAAAACTATGGCTACACCTTC.

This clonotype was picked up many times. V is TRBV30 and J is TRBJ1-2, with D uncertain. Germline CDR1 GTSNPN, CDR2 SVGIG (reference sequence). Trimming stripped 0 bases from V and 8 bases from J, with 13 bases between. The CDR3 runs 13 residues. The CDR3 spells CAWSVLVANGYTF. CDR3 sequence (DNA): TGTGCCTGGAGTGTACTCGTAGCCAACGGCTACACCTTC.

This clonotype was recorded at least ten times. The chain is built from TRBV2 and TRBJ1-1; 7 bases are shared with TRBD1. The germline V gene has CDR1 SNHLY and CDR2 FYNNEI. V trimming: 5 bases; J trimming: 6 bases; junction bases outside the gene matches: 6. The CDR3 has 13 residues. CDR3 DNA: TGTGCCAGCAGTAGCGACAGGGTTTCTGAAGCTTTCTTT. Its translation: CASSSDRVSEAFF.

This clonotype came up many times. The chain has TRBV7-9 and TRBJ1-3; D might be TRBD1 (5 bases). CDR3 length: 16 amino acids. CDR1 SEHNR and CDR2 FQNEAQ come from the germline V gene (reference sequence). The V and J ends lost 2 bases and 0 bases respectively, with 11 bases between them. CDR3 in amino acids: CASSLMGQGSGNTIYF. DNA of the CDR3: TGTGCCAGCAGCTTAATGGGCCAGGGCTCTGGAAACACCATATATTTT. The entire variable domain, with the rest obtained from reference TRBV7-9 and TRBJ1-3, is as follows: DTGVSQNPRHKITKRGQNVTFRCDPISEHNRLYWYRQTLGQGPEFLTYFQNEAQLEKSRLLSDRFSAERPKGSFSTLEIQRTEQGDSAMYLCASSLMGQGSGNTIYFGEGSWLTVV.

CDR3 sequence: CASSPPGQGGQPQHF. CDR3 in DNA: TGTGCCAGCAGTCCACCGGGACAGGGAGGACAGCCCCAGCATTTT. The chain links TRBV6-1 to TRBJ1-5; 9 bases map to TRBD1. This CDR3 region has 15 residues. V lost 5 bases, J lost 7 bases, and 9 bases stayed unmatched. Germline values: CDR1 MNHNS, CDR2 SASEGT.

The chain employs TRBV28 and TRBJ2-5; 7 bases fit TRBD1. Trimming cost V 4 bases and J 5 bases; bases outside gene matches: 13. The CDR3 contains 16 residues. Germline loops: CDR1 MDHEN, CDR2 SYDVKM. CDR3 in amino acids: CASSSRTQGYYETQYF. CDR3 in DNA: TGTGCCAGCAGTTCTCGAACACAGGGGTATTATGAGACCCAGTACTTC.

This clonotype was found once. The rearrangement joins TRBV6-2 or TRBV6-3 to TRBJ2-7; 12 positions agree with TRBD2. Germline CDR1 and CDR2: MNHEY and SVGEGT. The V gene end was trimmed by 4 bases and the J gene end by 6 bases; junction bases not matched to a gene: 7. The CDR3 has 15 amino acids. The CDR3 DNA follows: TGTGCCAGCAGTTCCCGACTAGCGGGAGTATCCGAGCAGTACTTC. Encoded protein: CASSSRLAGVSEQYF.

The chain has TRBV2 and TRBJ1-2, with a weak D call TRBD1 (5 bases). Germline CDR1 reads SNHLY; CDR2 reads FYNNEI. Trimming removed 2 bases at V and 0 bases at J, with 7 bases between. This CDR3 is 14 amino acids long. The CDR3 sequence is CASSERGSNYGYTF. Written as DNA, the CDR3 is TGTGCCAGCAGTGAAAGGGGCTCTAACTATGGCTACACCTTC.

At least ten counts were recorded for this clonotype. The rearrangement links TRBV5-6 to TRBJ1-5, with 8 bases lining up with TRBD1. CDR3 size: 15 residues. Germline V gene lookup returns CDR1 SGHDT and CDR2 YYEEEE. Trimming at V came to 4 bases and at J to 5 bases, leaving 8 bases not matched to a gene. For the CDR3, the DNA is TGTGCCAGCAGCCACAGGGGGTCTTACGATCAGCCCCAGCATTTT. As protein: CASSHRGSYDQPQHF.

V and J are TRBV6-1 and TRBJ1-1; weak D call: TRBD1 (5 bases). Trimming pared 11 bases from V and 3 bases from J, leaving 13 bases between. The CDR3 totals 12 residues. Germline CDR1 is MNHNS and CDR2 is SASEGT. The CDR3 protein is CAAQGPYTEAFF. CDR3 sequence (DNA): TGTGCCGCCCAGGGACCTTACACTGAAGCTTTCTTT.

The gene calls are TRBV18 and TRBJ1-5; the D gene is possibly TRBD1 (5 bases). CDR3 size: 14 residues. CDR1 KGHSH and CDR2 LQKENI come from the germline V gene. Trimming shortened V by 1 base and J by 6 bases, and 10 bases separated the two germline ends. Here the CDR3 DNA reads TGTGCCAGCTCACCACTGCGGGGGAGTCAGCCCCAGCATTTT. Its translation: CASSPLRGSQPQHF.

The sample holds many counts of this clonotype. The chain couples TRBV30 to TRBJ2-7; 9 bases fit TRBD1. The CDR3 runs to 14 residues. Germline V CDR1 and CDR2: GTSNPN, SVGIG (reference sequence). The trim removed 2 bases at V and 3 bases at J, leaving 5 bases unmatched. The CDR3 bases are TGTGCCTGGAGTACGGGGACAGGGAACTACGAGCAGTACTTC. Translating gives CAWSTGTGNYEQYF.